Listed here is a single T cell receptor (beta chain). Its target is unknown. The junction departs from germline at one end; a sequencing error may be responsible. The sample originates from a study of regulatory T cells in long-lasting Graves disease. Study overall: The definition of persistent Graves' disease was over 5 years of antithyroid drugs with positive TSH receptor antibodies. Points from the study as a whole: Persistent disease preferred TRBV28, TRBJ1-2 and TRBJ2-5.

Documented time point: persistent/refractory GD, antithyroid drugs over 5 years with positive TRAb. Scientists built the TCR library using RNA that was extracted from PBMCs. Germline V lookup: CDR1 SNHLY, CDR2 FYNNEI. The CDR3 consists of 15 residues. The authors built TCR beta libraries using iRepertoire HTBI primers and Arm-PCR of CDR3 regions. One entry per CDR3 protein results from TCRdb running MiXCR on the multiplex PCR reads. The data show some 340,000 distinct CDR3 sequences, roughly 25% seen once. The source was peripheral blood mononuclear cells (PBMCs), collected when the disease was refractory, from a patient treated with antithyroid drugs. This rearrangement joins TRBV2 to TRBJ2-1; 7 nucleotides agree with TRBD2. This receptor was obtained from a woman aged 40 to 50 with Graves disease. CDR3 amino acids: CASSFRDYLNNDQFF. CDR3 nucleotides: TGTGCCAGCAGTTTCCGGGACTACCTTAACAATGACCAGTTCTTC.